This TCR beta chain was captured by sequencing in a study of blood T cell repertoires in COVID-19. Study summary: Researchers got acute and convalescent COVID-19 samples from the United States, Italy and Spain. PBMCs, B-cell-depleted T cells, or T cells provided the cDNA or gDNA that made up the material.

This clone was seen just once. Assay: immunoSEQ multiplex PCR; the TCRdb copy retains only in-frame clones and omits some. The sample shows about 360,000 clones, around 87% of them seen only once. Participants came from under 30 US areas, aged roughly 18 to 90 years. Recovered status applied to Cohort 3 donors who had two consecutive negative PCRs. It also applied to those with clearance or with symptom resolution. V was clipped by 6 bases and J by 0 bases, with 8 bases between them. Germline V gene sequence: CDR1 MNHEY, CDR2 SVGAGI. The CDR3 is 13 amino acids. The source of this sequence is a man aged 30 to 39 who had recovered from COVID-19. Input material: PBMCs or T cells enriched from blood (not recorded which). The V and J genes are TRBV6-5 and TRBJ1-1; D is unclear. CDR3 protein: CASRREMNTEAFF. CDR3 in DNA: TGTGCCAGCAGGAGGGAAATGAACACTGAAGCTTTCTTT.